The 16 T cell receptor beta chains below come from one sample, sequenced in a study of blood T cells in healthy people across ages. The authors ran a second PCR of roughly 6 to 12 cycles using a sample-barcoded 5' primer and a J-beta primer mix. One entry per CDR3 protein results from TCRdb running MiXCR on the 5' RACE reads. This table holds approximately 810,000 distinct CDR3 sequences, roughly 34% found once. The sequencing sample was made of blood. The receptor source for this set is a man aged 18 to 35 in good health.

This clonotype was picked up a small number of times. This chain links TRBV5-1 with TRBJ2-5, with D tentatively TRBD1 (5 bases). Germline assignment: CDR1 SGHRS and CDR2 YFSETQ. This CDR3 is 13 amino acids long. V shed 1 base and J shed 5 bases, with 9 bases lying between them. CDR3 protein: CASSLRRVETQYF. CDR3 sequence (DNA): TGCGCCAGCAGCTTGCGCAGGGTCGAGACCCAGTACTTC.

The gene calls are TRBV4-2 and TRBJ2-5; 11 positions agree with TRBD2. With 0 bases clipped from V and 2 bases from J, the junction kept 2 bases outside the gene matches. Germline assignment: CDR1 LGHNA and CDR2 YNFKEQ. The CDR3 is 16 amino acids. The CDR3 DNA sequence: TGTGCCAGCAGCCAAGAGGGACTAGCGGCGCAAGAGACCCAGTACTTC. Amino acids: CASSQEGLAAQETQYF.

With regard to this clonotype: A much larger clone lies a single base off, so this may be a read error. This chain links TRBV7-2 with TRBJ2-5, with TRBD1 matching over 7 bases. The CDR3 contains 14 residues. Germline CDR1 reads SGHTA; CDR2 reads FQGNSA. V lost 1 base to trimming and J lost 11 bases; unmatched junction nucleotides: 10. The CDR3 region has the DNA TGTGCCAGCAGCTTAGTGGGGACAGATAATGAGCAGTACTTC. It specifies CASSLVGTDNEQYF.

This chain connects TRBV9 to TRBJ1-5; possible D gene TRBD1, 6 bases. The germline CDR1 and CDR2 sequences are SGDLS and YYNGEE. This CDR3 contains 21 residues. V shed 3 bases and J shed 0 bases, with 28 bases lying between them. The CDR3 here is CASSDPWTVLSGWYSNQPQHF. The CDR3 coding sequence is TGTGCCAGCAGCGACCCCTGGACAGTCCTTTCGGGGTGGTATAGCAATCAGCCCCAGCATTTT.

V gene TRBV12-3 or TRBV12-4 combines with J gene TRBJ2-5; TRBD1 matches at 7 bases. The CDR3 runs to 14 residues. V shed 8 bases, J shed 4 bases, and the junction held 10 bases outside the gene matches. The CDR3 nucleotides read TGTGCCAGCGGAACAACAGGGGTACGAGAGACCCAGTACTTC. This encodes CASGTTGVRETQYF.

About this clonotype: A read error may produce the germline difference seen at one junction end. This chain links TRBV12-3 or TRBV12-4 with TRBJ2-2; no firm D call. This CDR3 is 15 amino acids long. This CDR3 reads CASTPRNGNTEELFF. In nucleotides, the CDR3 is TGTGCCAGCACCCCCCGAAATGGAAACACCGAGGAGCTGTTTTTT.

This clonotype was recorded at least ten times. The chain recombines TRBV27 with TRBJ1-1, with D perhaps TRBD1 (5 bases). Germline V CDR1 and CDR2: MNHEY, SMNVEV (reference sequence). V lost 6 bases to trimming and J lost 0 bases, with 11 bases between them. The CDR3 is 14 amino acids. The CDR3 nucleotides are TGTGCCAGCAGCCTCTCGGGGCTGAACACTGAAGCTTTCTTT. Its protein product is CASSLSGLNTEAFF.

This clonotype came up once. The rearrangement joins TRBV6-2 or TRBV6-3 to TRBJ2-3; D might be TRBD1 (6 bases). CDR3 size: 13 residues. The V gene lost 6 bases and the J gene lost 4 bases, with 11 bases spanning the gap. The V gene's germline CDR1 is MNHEY and CDR2 SVGEGT. The CDR3 DNA is TGTGCCAGCAGACCCAGGGGCTCAGATACGCAGTATTTT. This encodes CASRPRGSDTQYF.

On this clonotype: A much larger clone differs by one base, so this may be a read error. This rearrangement joins TRBV12-3 or TRBV12-4 to TRBJ1-2, with D unresolved. The CDR3 totals 12 residues. CDR3 residues: CASSFLGDGHTF. The CDR3 region has the DNA TGTGCCAGCAGTTTCCTCGGGGATGGCCACACCTTC.

The chain employs TRBV9 and TRBJ2-1; 7 positions match TRBD2. J gave up 6 bases and V 1 base, and 4 bases lay outside the gene matches. Looked up from germline, CDR1 is SGDLS and CDR2 is YYNGEE. This CDR3 is built from 14 residues. The CDR3 DNA sequence: TGTGCCAGCAGCGTATCTAGCGGATCCAATGAGCAGTTCTTC. It yields the protein CASSVSSGSNEQFF.

In its sample, this clonotype was seen many times. This chain connects TRBV7-2 to TRBJ2-3, with 7 bases aligning to TRBD1. CDR1 is SGHTA, CDR2 FQGNSA, per germline. The CDR3 has 15 residues. V shed 5 bases and J 5 bases; nucleotides not matched to a gene: 10. This CDR3 reads CASSPQQGVGDTQYF. For the CDR3, the DNA is TGTGCCAGCAGCCCACAGCAGGGGGTCGGAGATACGCAGTATTTT. Variable domain in full (rest from reference TRBV7-2 and TRBJ2-3): GAGVSQSPSNKVTEKGKDVELRCDPISGHTALYWYRQSLGQGLEFLIYFQGNSAPDKSGLPSDRFSAERTGGSVSTLTIQRTQQEDSAVYLCASSPQQGVGDTQYFGPGTRLTVL.

V and J are TRBV10-3 and TRBJ2-2; 7 nucleotides match TRBD1. V lost 10 bases, J lost 4 bases, and 9 bases stayed unmatched. This CDR3 comprises 14 residues. The germline CDR1 and CDR2 sequences are ENHRY and SYGVKD. The CDR3 DNA is TGTGCCACCCTGACTACAGGGGCCACCGGGGAGCTGTTTTTT. Translation gives CATLTTGATGELFF.

This clonotype was counted between two and nine times. The chain recombines TRBV5-1 with TRBJ2-4, with D possibly being TRBD2 (6 bases). This CDR3 is built from 13 residues. Germline CDR1 SGHRS, CDR2 YFSETQ. The germline V and J ends were trimmed by 0 bases and 8 bases, with 9 bases remaining between them. The CDR3 bases are TGCGCCAGCAGCTTGGATAGGGAGGACATTCAGTACTTC. It encodes CASSLDREDIQYF.

This clonotype was recorded many times. V is TRBV20-1 and J is TRBJ2-7, with D perhaps TRBD2 (6 bases). Deletions cut 0 bases from V and 2 bases from J, with 17 bases between. The germline V gene has CDR1 DFQATT and CDR2 SNEGSKA (reference sequence). This CDR3 contains 16 residues. The DNA for the CDR3 is TGCAGTGCTAGAGATCTACGGGACTTTCAGACCTACGAGCAGTACTTC. This sequence encodes CSARDLRDFQTYEQYF.

This chain uses TRBV3-1 with TRBJ1-1, with D hard to call. The CDR3 sequence is 14 residues long. Germline V gives CDR1 LGHDT, CDR2 YNNKEL (reference sequence). The V and J ends lost 1 base and 4 bases respectively, with 10 bases between them. DNA of the CDR3: TGTGCCAGCAGCCAAGGGGTAGAAGGCACTGAAGCTTTCTTT. Amino acid sequence: CASSQGVEGTEAFF. Based on the CDR3 plus reference TRBV3-1 and TRBJ1-1, the full variable domain is DTAVSQTPKYLVTQMGNDKSIKCEQNLGHDTMYWYKQDSKKFLKIMFSYNNKELIINETVPNRFSPKSPDKAHLNLHINSLELGDSAVYFCASSQGVEGTEAFFGQGTRLTVV.

To note about this clonotype: A much larger clone lies one base from this, so it may be a read error. The genes are TRBV3-1 and TRBJ2-5; possibly TRBD1 or TRBD2 for D (5 bases each). Near its end, the DNA agrees better with TRBJ2-1, so the J call may be wrong. Germline V lookup: CDR1 LGHDT, CDR2 YNNKEL (reference sequence). This CDR3 is built from 13 residues. CDR3 region: CASSQDIRGTQFF. The DNA of the CDR3 is TGTGCCAGCAGCCAAGATATTCGTGGGACCCAGTTCTTC.